This TCR beta chain was sequenced in a study of blood T cell repertoires in COVID-19. Study in general: T cells, B-cell-depleted T cells, or PBMCs supplied cDNA or gDNA.

CDR1 and CDR2 from the germline V gene are SGDLS and YYNGEE. Unmatched junction bases numbered 10, after V lost 3 bases and J lost 4 bases. The CDR3 is 17 amino acids. Original processing methods: Reference gene primer amplification gave estimated nucleated cell counts. Libraries were prepared by immunoSEQ multiplex PCR; TCRdb keeps only in-frame clonotypes and omits some of them. V and J calls and clone size come straight from that table; D and trimming were deduced from the DNA. The table lists around 380,000 clones, approximately 80% of them singletons. The source of this sequence is a human donor with acute or convalescent COVID-19. The donor label of this sample is uncertain. Sequencing was done on a sample of peripheral blood. The rearrangement uses TRBV9 and TRBJ1-3, with TRBD1 identical over 10 bases. The CDR3 loop reads CASSGGQGYTVGNTIYF. The DNA of the CDR3 is TGTGCCAGCAGCGGGGGACAGGGGTATACCGTCGGAAACACCATATATTTT.